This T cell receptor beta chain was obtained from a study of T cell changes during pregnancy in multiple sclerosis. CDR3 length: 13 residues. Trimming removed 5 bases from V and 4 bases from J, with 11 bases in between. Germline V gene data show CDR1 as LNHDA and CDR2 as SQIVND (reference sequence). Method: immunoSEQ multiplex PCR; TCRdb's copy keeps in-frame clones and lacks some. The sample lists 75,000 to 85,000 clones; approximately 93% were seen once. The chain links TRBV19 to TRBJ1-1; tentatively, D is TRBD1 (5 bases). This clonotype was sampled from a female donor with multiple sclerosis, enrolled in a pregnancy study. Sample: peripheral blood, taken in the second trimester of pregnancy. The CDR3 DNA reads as TGTGCCAGTAGTCCATGGGGGGGCACTGAAGCTTTCTTT. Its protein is CASSPWGGTEAFF.